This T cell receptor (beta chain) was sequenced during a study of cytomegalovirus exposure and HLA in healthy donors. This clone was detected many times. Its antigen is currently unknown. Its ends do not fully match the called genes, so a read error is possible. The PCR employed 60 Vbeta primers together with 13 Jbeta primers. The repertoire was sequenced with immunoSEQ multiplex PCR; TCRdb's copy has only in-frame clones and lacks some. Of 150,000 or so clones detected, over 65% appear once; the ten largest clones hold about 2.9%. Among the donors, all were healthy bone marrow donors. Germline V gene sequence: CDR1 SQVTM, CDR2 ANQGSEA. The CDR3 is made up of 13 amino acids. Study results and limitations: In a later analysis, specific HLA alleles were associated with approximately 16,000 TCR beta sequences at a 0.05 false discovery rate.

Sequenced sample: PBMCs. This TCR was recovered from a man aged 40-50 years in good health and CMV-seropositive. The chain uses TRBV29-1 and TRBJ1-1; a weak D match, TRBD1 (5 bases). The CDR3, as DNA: TGCAGCGTTCAAGGGGACTCTGCGGCGGCCCCCACATTT. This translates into CSVQGDSAAAPTF.